Shown below are 25 T cell receptor beta chains from a single sample sequenced in a study of regulatory T cells in long-lasting Graves disease. Libraries of TCR beta came from iRepertoire HTBI primers plus Arm-PCR of CDR3 regions. TCRdb reanalysed the multiplex PCR reads using MiXCR and keeps one entry per CDR3 protein. The sample has fewer than 650,000 distinct CDR3 sequences, about 15% seen once; the top ten hold around 12%. The sample's time point: newly diagnosed GD, antithyroid drugs for less than 3 months. PBMC RNA was the source of the TCR library. The same sample was also studied in work on T cells in Graves' hyperthyroidism and ophthalmopathy.

The sample in question was peripheral blood mononuclear cells (PBMCs), obtained at new diagnosis, from a patient treated with antithyroid drugs. The receptors here all came from a man between 18 and 29 years old with Graves disease.

The V and J genes are TRBV6-1 and TRBJ2-7; D gene uncertain. CDR1 and CDR2 from the germline V gene are MNHNS and SASEGT. The ends were cut back, 4 bases at V and 0 bases at J, with 22 bases in the middle. The CDR3 length is 18 residues. For the CDR3, the DNA is TGTGCCAGCAGTGCCCTCTCTGGCGGAGTACCGAGCTCCTACGAGCAGTACTTC. This translates into CASSALSGGVPSSYEQYF.

This clonotype was picked up a small number of times. No conserved phenylalanine or tryptophan is present at the end of the CDR3, so a read error is the likely explanation. The V gene is TRBV20-1, the J gene TRBJ2-1, with 7 bases aligning to TRBD1. J gave up 7 bases and V 2 bases, and 5 bases lay outside the gene matches. This CDR3 spans 13 amino acids. Germline V CDR1 and CDR2: DFQATT, SNEGSKA (reference sequence). CDR3 bases: TGCAGTGCTAGACAAACAGGGGTAAATGAGCAGTTCTCC. Its translation is CSARQTGVNEQFS.

As for this clonotype: It may be a read error: a sequence one base away is much more abundant. The gene calls are TRBV2 and TRBJ2-2; D is unclear. V lost 6 bases to trimming and J lost 7 bases, with 15 bases between them. The CDR3 extends over 14 amino acids. CDR1 is SNHLY, CDR2 FYNNEI, per germline. This CDR3 is CASRVSTSVGELFF. CDR3 nucleotide sequence: TGTGCCAGCAGGGTGAGCACATCCGTCGGGGAGCTGTTTTTT.

A note on this clonotype: Possible read error: a much larger clone is one base away. V usage is TRBV6-2 or TRBV6-3 and J usage is TRBJ1-2; 9 bases line up with TRBD1. CDR3 size: 14 residues. The germline V gene has CDR1 MNHEY and CDR2 SVGEGT. This chain's CDR3 is CASRRTGVTYGYAF. CDR3 coding DNA: TGTGCCAGCAGACGGACAGGGGTGACCTATGGCTACGCCTTC.

This clonotype was counted ten times or more. The rearrangement links TRBV5-1 to TRBJ1-2, with a tentative D call TRBD1 (5 bases). CDR3 size: 14 residues. Trimming pared 6 bases from V and 3 bases from J, leaving 15 bases between. CDR1 is SGHRS, CDR2 YFSETQ, per germline. The CDR3, as DNA: TGCGCCAGCACTGAAGGGGAATCCTACTATGGCTACACCTTC. It encodes CASTEGESYYGYTF.

The chain uses TRBV24-1 and TRBJ2-5; 8 bases align to TRBD1. Per the germline V gene, CDR1 is KGHDR and CDR2 is SFDVKD. V lost 4 bases, J lost 1 base, and 4 bases stayed unmatched. The CDR3 is 15 amino acids. The CDR3 is CATSELTGAQETQYF. In nucleotides, the CDR3 is TGTGCCACCAGTGAACTGACAGGGGCCCAAGAGACCCAGTACTTC.

As DNA, the CDR3 is TGTGCCAGCAGCGTATCCCCCCTGCGCCCGGAGGGAGGCTACACCTTC. Residues: CASSVSPLRPEGGYTF. The chain employs TRBV9 and TRBJ1-2; D remains ambiguous. This CDR3 is 16 amino acids long. V lost 1 base and J 8 bases, leaving 21 bases between the germline ends. The V gene's germline CDR1 is SGDLS and CDR2 YYNGEE.

This clonotype has at least ten counts. The chain links TRBV28 to TRBJ2-4; D possibly corresponds to TRBD2 (6 bases). V lost 4 bases, J lost 6 bases, and 13 bases lay in between. CDR1 is MDHEN and CDR2 is SYDVKM in the germline V gene. This CDR3 is 14 amino acids long. This CDR3 is CASSSPGTPNIQYF. DNA for the CDR3: TGTGCCAGCAGTTCTCCGGGGACTCCAAACATTCAGTACTTC.

This clonotype was seen more than once but under ten times. The chain joins TRBV19 to TRBJ2-7; 7 bases map to TRBD2. The CDR3 has 14 residues. Germline assignment: CDR1 LNHDA and CDR2 SQIVND (reference sequence). The junction had 8 bases not matched to a gene; V was cut back by 6 bases and J by 3 bases. The CDR3 DNA reads TGTGCCAGTAGACCTAGCGGAGCGGGCTACGAGCAGTACTTC. This gives the protein CASRPSGAGYEQYF. Based on the CDR3 plus reference TRBV19 and TRBJ2-7, the full variable domain is DGGITQSPKYLFRKEGQNVTLSCEQNLNHDAMYWYRQDPGQGLRLIYYSQIVNDFQKGDIAEGYSVSREKKESFPLTVTSAQKNPTAFYLCASRPSGAGYEQYFGPGTRLTVT.

V is TRBV7-9 and J is TRBJ1-2, with 7 nucleotides matching TRBD1. With 5 bases clipped from V and 7 bases from J, the junction kept 13 bases outside the gene matches. Per the germline V gene, CDR1 is SEHNR and CDR2 is FQNEAQ (reference sequence). The CDR3 covers 15 residues. The DNA for the CDR3 is TGTGCCAGCAGCCTGAGGGTAGGGGGCGCGGTTGGCTACACCTTC. This translates into CASSLRVGGAVGYTF.

This clonotype came up many times. The chain links TRBV10-3 to TRBJ2-7; D tentatively reads TRBD1 or TRBD2 (6 bases each). The CDR3 totals 14 residues. Germline V gives CDR1 ENHRY, CDR2 SYGVKD. V lost 5 bases, J lost 0 bases, and 11 bases lay in between. CDR3 loop: CAISLTGASYEQYF. In DNA, the CDR3 is TGTGCCATCAGTCTGACGGGGGCCTCCTACGAGCAGTACTTC.

The V and J genes are TRBV7-9 and TRBJ2-2; maybe TRBD2 (5 bases). Germline loops: CDR1 SEHNR, CDR2 FQNEAQ (reference sequence). CDR3 length equals 14 residues. The V end was cut by 4 bases, the J end by 5 bases, with 11 bases between. The CDR3 sequence is CASSSSSRTGELFF. The CDR3 bases are TGTGCCAGCAGCTCTAGCAGTCGGACCGGGGAGCTGTTTTTT.

This clonotype has ten or more counts. The V and J genes are TRBV28 and TRBJ2-3, with TRBD2 identical over 7 bases. This CDR3 comprises 15 residues. V trimming: 3 bases; J trimming: 6 bases; junction bases outside the gene matches: 9. Germline V gene sequence: CDR1 MDHEN, CDR2 SYDVKM. As DNA, the CDR3 is TGTGCCAGCAGTTTGGTCCGGGAAGCGGGGGATACGCAGTATTTT. Translating it yields CASSLVREAGDTQYF.

This clonotype was seen more than once but under ten times. The J gene is TRBJ2-5, the V gene TRBV30; D is unresolved. Germline V lookup: CDR1 GTSNPN, CDR2 SVGIG (reference sequence). Trimming stripped 0 bases from V and 4 bases from J, with 12 bases between. This CDR3 has 14 residues. The CDR3 here is CAWSVPGKGETQYF. CDR3 sequence (DNA): TGTGCCTGGAGTGTCCCTGGCAAGGGAGAGACCCAGTACTTC. Complete variable domain (other parts from reference TRBV30 and TRBJ2-5): SQTIHQWPATLVQPVGSPLSLECTVEGTSNPNLYWYRQAAGRGLQLLFYSVGIGQISSEVPQNLSASRPQDRQFILSSKKLLLSDSGFYLCAWSVPGKGETQYFGPGTRLLVL.

J is TRBJ2-5 and V is TRBV29-1; D remains unclear. The germline V gene encodes CDR1 SQVTM and CDR2 ANQGSEA. Trimming left V 7 bases short and J 0 bases short, with 3 bases between. The CDR3 runs 10 residues. The CDR3 region is CSANQETQYF. CDR3 DNA: TGCAGCGCTAACCAAGAGACCCAGTACTTC.

This clonotype was detected a few times. The chain recombines TRBV3-1 with TRBJ2-7, with TRBD2 matching 9 bases. CDR1 is LGHDT and CDR2 is YNNKEL in the germline V gene (reference sequence). The CDR3 extends over 14 amino acids. The trim removed 4 bases at V and 1 base at J, leaving 2 bases unmatched. The CDR3 bases are TGTGCCAGCAGCCGGGCGGGAGGGTCCTACGAGCAGTACTTC. Residues: CASSRAGGSYEQYF.

This clonotype was observed many times. This chain joins TRBV5-1 and TRBJ1-1; 9 nucleotides align to TRBD1. The germline V gene encodes CDR1 SGHRS and CDR2 YFSETQ. The CDR3 is 16 amino acids. V was pared by 0 bases and J by 0 bases, with 3 bases of the junction left unmatched. The CDR3 DNA sequence: TGCGCCAGCAGCTTGGCCGGACAGGGGATGAACACTGAAGCTTTCTTT. Protein: CASSLAGQGMNTEAFF.

This clonotype was recorded a few times. The rearrangement joins TRBV20-1 to TRBJ1-1, with D possibly matching TRBD1 (6 bases). With 4 bases removed from V and 8 bases from J, the gap between germline ends came to 17 bases. Per germline, CDR1 DFQATT and CDR2 SNEGSKA (reference sequence). The CDR3 contains 13 residues. The CDR3 loop is CSANPPFDREAFF. The CDR3 DNA sequence: TGCAGTGCTAATCCCCCCTTCGACAGGGAAGCTTTCTTT.

The chain recombines TRBV7-9 with TRBJ1-3; maybe TRBD1 (6 bases). Between the trimmed V and J ends, which lost 5 bases and 2 bases, there was a span of 16 bases. This CDR3 region has 16 residues. The germline gives CDR1 SEHNR, CDR2 FQNEAQ (reference sequence). CDR3 region: CASSHPLDSTGNTIYF. Written as DNA, the CDR3 is TGTGCCAGCAGCCACCCGCTGGACAGTACTGGAAACACCATATATTTT.

The genes are TRBV9 and TRBJ2-3; 8 positions match TRBD2. This CDR3 has 15 amino acids. The junction had 3 bases not matched to a gene; V was cut back by 2 bases and J by 1 base. CDR1 and CDR2 (germline): SGDLS, YYNGEE. This chain's CDR3 is CASSVSGSGTDTQYF. The DNA for the CDR3 is TGTGCCAGCAGCGTGAGCGGGAGTGGCACAGATACGCAGTATTTT.

This clonotype was detected ten times or more. The genes are TRBV29-1 and TRBJ2-7; D remains unclear. Deletions cut 4 bases from V and 3 bases from J, with 13 bases between. The CDR3 extends over 13 amino acids. Germline V gives CDR1 SQVTM, CDR2 ANQGSEA. The CDR3 loop is CSVVPAEFYEQYF. DNA for the CDR3: TGCAGCGTTGTGCCGGCGGAATTCTACGAGCAGTACTTC.

The chain couples TRBV29-1 to TRBJ1-4; possibly TRBD1 for D (5 bases). Trimming cost V 6 bases and J 5 bases, with 16 bases left between them. The CDR3 totals 14 residues. Germline values: CDR1 SQVTM, CDR2 ANQGSEA. CDR3 region: CSVLRGARNEKLFF. The CDR3 DNA sequence: TGCAGCGTACTCAGAGGGGCCCGCAATGAAAAACTGTTTTTT.

This clonotype was seen only a few times. The chain carries TRBV12-5 and TRBJ2-3, with 7 bases aligning to TRBD2. Germline loops: CDR1 LGHNT, CDR2 FRNRAP. The CDR3 runs to 16 residues. J gave up 0 bases and V 6 bases, and 9 bases lay outside the gene matches. CDR3 region: CASGSLAVGSTDTQYF. The CDR3 DNA is TGTGCTAGTGGCAGTCTAGCGGTGGGTAGCACAGATACGCAGTATTTT.

This clonotype was detected only a few times. V and J are TRBV9 and TRBJ2-7, with D perhaps TRBD1 or TRBD2 (5 bases each). With 6 bases removed from V and 3 bases from J, the gap between germline ends came to 19 bases. Germline CDR1 and CDR2: SGDLS and YYNGEE. This CDR3 region has 15 residues. CDR3: CASTPGTADVYEQYF. The CDR3 DNA follows: TGTGCCAGCACCCCGGGGACCGCTGACGTCTACGAGCAGTACTTC.

In this sample, this clonotype turned up many times. The V and J genes are TRBV3-1 and TRBJ2-7; D gene unclear. The CDR3 length is 14 residues. V dropped 2 bases and J dropped 2 bases, with 10 bases sitting between them. Germline V CDR1 and CDR2: LGHDT, YNNKEL (reference sequence). The CDR3 region is CASSQRRTTYEQYF. The DNA for the CDR3 is TGTGCCAGCAGCCAACGACGCACGACCTACGAGCAGTACTTC.